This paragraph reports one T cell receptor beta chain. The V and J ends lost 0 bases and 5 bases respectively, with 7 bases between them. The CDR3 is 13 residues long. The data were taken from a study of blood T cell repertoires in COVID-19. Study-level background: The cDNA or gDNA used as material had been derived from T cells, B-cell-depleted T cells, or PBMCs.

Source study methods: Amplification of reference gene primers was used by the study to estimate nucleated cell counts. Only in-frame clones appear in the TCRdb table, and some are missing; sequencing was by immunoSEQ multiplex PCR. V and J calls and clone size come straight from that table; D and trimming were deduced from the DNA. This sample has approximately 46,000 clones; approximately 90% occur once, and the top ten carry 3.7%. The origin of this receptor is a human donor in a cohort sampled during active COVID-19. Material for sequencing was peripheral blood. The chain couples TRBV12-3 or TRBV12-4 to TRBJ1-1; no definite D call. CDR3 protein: CASSLAGGTEAFF. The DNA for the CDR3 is TGTGCCAGCAGTTTAGCAGGAGGGACTGAAGCTTTCTTT.